This TCR beta chain was profiled in a study of siplizumab effects on memory and regulatory T cells. V was pared by 0 bases and J by 0 bases, with 9 bases between. The V gene's germline CDR1 is LNHNV and CDR2 YYDKDF (reference sequence). The CDR3 runs to 16 residues. Notes on this clone: Its specificity is unknown.

Sequencing of each sample assayed some 9.2 x 10^4 TCR templates. Using immunoSEQ multiplex PCR, the repertoire was profiled, and TCRdb retains in-frame clones only, with some absent. The table lists 85,000 to 90,000 clones, 85% to 90% of them singletons. Regarding the study as a whole: Alloreactive clones mapping to unstimulated subsets formed only a minor fraction. Versus roughly 27% in controls, the mappable alloreactive CD4+ clones averaged approximately 64% Treg-derived with siplizumab.

Sequencing used CD4+ T cells sorted from blood. The chain joins TRBV15 to TRBJ1-5; D may be TRBD1 (5 bases). This receptor was obtained from a human donor in good health. This CDR3 is CATSRDAGRSNQPQHF. DNA for the CDR3: TGTGCCACCAGCAGAGATGCAGGGCGTAGCAATCAGCCCCAGCATTTT.